Below are 5 T cell receptor beta chains sequenced from a single sample in a study of memory CD4+ T cells and cytomegalovirus serostatus. The sort gate was single viable CD3+CD4+CD8-CD45RO+ cells for memory CD4+ T cells. Produced via immunoSEQ multiplex PCR; TCRdb's table is partial and in-frame only. The data show under 55,000 clones, more than 70% seen once. Sequenced sample: memory CD4+ T cells from blood. The source of these receptors is an adult in good health and CMV-seropositive.

V is TRBV2 and J is TRBJ2-1; D ambiguous. CDR3 length equals 13 residues. Germline values: CDR1 SNHLY, CDR2 FYNNEI. Trimming pared 8 bases from V and 7 bases from J, leaving 15 bases between. CDR3 loop: CASVEARWNEQFF. The DNA for the CDR3 is TGTGCCAGCGTAGAGGCTAGGTGGAATGAGCAGTTCTTC.

J is TRBJ2-7 and V is TRBV12-5, with TRBD1 matching 8 bases. This CDR3 has 12 amino acids. Trimming cost V 6 bases and J 9 bases; bases outside gene matches: 7. Germline V gene lookup returns CDR1 LGHNT and CDR2 FRNRAP. CDR3 protein: CASGPDRVGQYF. The DNA of the CDR3 is TGTGCTAGTGGCCCGGACAGGGTCGGGCAGTACTTC.

The CDR3 bases are TGCGCCAGCAGCCAAGAAGTCCAGCTAACCTACGAGCAGTACTTC. Its translation: CASSQEVQLTYEQYF. The rearrangement uses TRBV4-1 and TRBJ2-7; D is undetermined. This CDR3 spans 15 amino acids. Germline assignment: CDR1 MGHRA and CDR2 YSYEKL. V lost 0 bases, J lost 2 bases, and 11 bases lay in between.

The chain employs TRBV5-4 and TRBJ2-1, with a possible D match to TRBD1 (5 bases). Trimming left V 4 bases short and J 12 bases short, with 14 bases between. CDR3 length: 12 amino acids. Germline assignment: CDR1 SGHNT and CDR2 YYREEE (reference sequence). The CDR3, as DNA: TGTGCCAGCAGCCCCCAGGGATTTGGGCAGTTCTTC. Translation: CASSPQGFGQFF.

V is TRBV6-1 and J is TRBJ2-1; D gene uncertain. The CDR3 totals 14 residues. The V end lost 3 bases, the J end lost 2 bases, and 8 bases lay between the germline ends. From germline, CDR1 is MNHNS and CDR2 SASEGT. The CDR3 DNA reads TGTGCCAGCAGTGACCCTACCCCCTACAATGAGCAGTTCTTC. Residues: CASSDPTPYNEQFF.